The 27 T cell receptor beta chains below were found in one sample sequenced in a study of T cell changes during pregnancy in multiple sclerosis. The data were produced by immunoSEQ multiplex PCR, yet TCRdb's version contains in-frame clones alone and is incomplete. In the table there are about 40,000 clones, about 91% of which are singletons. This material consisted of CD4+ T cells from peripheral blood mononuclear cells, taken in the second trimester of pregnancy. These receptors came from a female donor in good health, enrolled as a control in a pregnancy study.

This clone appeared a single time. One end of the junction does not line up with germline, which may come from a read error. The J gene is TRBJ2-1, the V gene TRBV15; TRBD2 aligns across 7 bases. The germline gives CDR1 LNHNV, CDR2 YYDKDF (reference sequence). The CDR3 covers 13 residues. The CDR3 bases are TGTGCCACCAGGAACGGGGGGTACAATGAGCAATTCTTC. Its protein product is CATRNGGYNEQFF.

The chain links TRBV5-8 to TRBJ2-2, with D tentatively TRBD1 (6 bases). This CDR3 is built from 14 residues. V lost 4 bases and J 6 bases, leaving 13 bases between the germline ends. Germline V gives CDR1 SGHTS, CDR2 YDEGEE. This CDR3 is CASSRTGNAGELFF. CDR3 DNA sequence: TGTGCCAGCAGCCGAACAGGGAATGCCGGGGAGCTGTTTTTT.

The chain combines TRBV27 with TRBJ1-1; unclear D gene. Trimming took off 6 bases at V and 4 bases at J, with 12 bases between the two ends. The CDR3 runs to 13 residues. Germline CDR1 reads MNHEY; CDR2 reads SMNVEV (reference sequence). The chain's CDR3 is CASRGSRGTEAFF. For the CDR3, the DNA is TGTGCCAGCAGGGGGTCCCGGGGCACTGAAGCTTTCTTT.

This chain joins TRBV5-4 and TRBJ1-2, with D tentatively TRBD1 (6 bases). V lost 4 bases to trimming and J lost 4 bases, with 11 bases between them. This CDR3 spans 13 amino acids. Germline CDR1 is SGHNT and CDR2 is YYREEE (reference sequence). The CDR3 DNA reads TGTGCCAGCAGCGGGGGCGTAGTCTATGGCTACACCTTC. Translation gives CASSGGVVYGYTF.

The rearrangement links TRBV14 to TRBJ2-5, with TRBD2 matching 10 bases. Per germline, CDR1 SGHDN and CDR2 FVKESK. This CDR3 has 16 residues. Trimming took 4 bases from V and 0 from J; bases not matched to a gene: 5. This chain's CDR3 is CASSLTSGQYQETQYF. For the CDR3, the DNA is TGTGCCAGCAGCCTGACTAGCGGGCAGTACCAAGAGACCCAGTACTTC.

This chain joins TRBV27 and TRBJ2-1; 11 positions agree with TRBD2. Germline V gene sequence: CDR1 MNHEY, CDR2 SMNVEV (reference sequence). The trim removed 5 bases at V and 7 bases at J, leaving 10 bases unmatched. The CDR3 runs 16 residues. The CDR3 DNA reads as TGTGCCAGCAGTCGATTAGCGGGAGGGCCGGGTAATGAGCAGTTCTTC. Protein: CASSRLAGGPGNEQFF.

The gene calls are TRBV5-4 and TRBJ1-5; 12 bases are shared with TRBD1. Germline V gene data show CDR1 as SGHNT and CDR2 as YYREEE (reference sequence). The CDR3 is 17 amino acids. V was clipped by 0 bases and J by 4 bases; unmatched bases: 5. CDR3 nucleotides: TGTGCCAGCAGCTTGGGGGGGGGACAGGGGGCTAATCAGCCCCAGCATTTT. As protein: CASSLGGGQGANQPQHF.

The chain combines TRBV19 with TRBJ2-7; no clear D gene. V lost 3 bases to trimming and J lost 2 bases, with 17 bases between them. Per the germline V gene, CDR1 is LNHDA and CDR2 is SQIVND (reference sequence). This CDR3 comprises 16 residues. The CDR3: CASSISFHSVPYEQYF. The CDR3 DNA reads as TGTGCCAGTAGTATTTCGTTCCACTCCGTGCCCTACGAGCAGTACTTC.

The chain has TRBV30 and TRBJ1-3; tentative D call: TRBD1 (5 bases). The CDR3 runs 15 residues. Trimming stripped 0 bases from V and 2 bases from J, with 11 bases between. Germline V gives CDR1 GTSNPN, CDR2 SVGIG (reference sequence). The CDR3 is CAWSVGSRAGNTIYF. The DNA for the CDR3 is TGTGCCTGGAGTGTCGGTTCCAGGGCTGGAAACACCATATATTTT.

J is TRBJ2-5 and V is TRBV6-7, with D perhaps matching TRBD1 (5 bases). TRBV6-7 is an open reading frame whose function is uncertain. The CDR3 totals 16 residues. V gave up 5 bases and J gave up 0 bases, with 16 bases separating them. The CDR3 loop is CASSPPTGLDQETQYF. For the CDR3, the DNA is TGTGCCAGCAGTCCCCCTACAGGCCTAGACCAAGAGACCCAGTACTTC.

This clone showed up just once. This chain uses TRBV27 with TRBJ1-5; 7 bases map to TRBD1. CDR3 size: 15 residues. Per germline, CDR1 MNHEY and CDR2 SMNVEV (reference sequence). V lost 4 bases and J lost 5; bases outside the gene matches: 8. CDR3 protein: CASSSPGQFHQPQHF. For the CDR3, the DNA is TGTGCCAGCAGTTCGCCGGGACAGTTTCATCAGCCCCAGCATTTT.

The V and J genes are TRBV19 and TRBJ1-4, with 7 bases aligning to TRBD1. Germline V gives CDR1 LNHDA, CDR2 SQIVND (reference sequence). The CDR3 is 16 amino acids. Losses at the gene ends were 3 bases for V and 4 bases for J; bases not matched to a gene: 8. CDR3 sequence (DNA): TGTGCCAGTAGTATCTACGGGGACAGCTATAATGAAAAACTGTTTTTT. Its translation: CASSIYGDSYNEKLFF.

The V and J genes are TRBV4-1 and TRBJ2-5; D perhaps matches TRBD2 (5 bases). The germline V gene encodes CDR1 MGHRA and CDR2 YSYEKL. V was shortened by 4 bases and J by 5 bases, with 17 bases between the two germline ends. This CDR3 has 15 residues. CDR3 DNA sequence: TGCGCCAGCAGCCTCCGAGAGGACCGAGGGGAGACCCAGTACTTC. It specifies CASSLREDRGETQYF.

This chain links TRBV19 with TRBJ2-3, with TRBD2 matching 7 bases. Trimming removed 3 bases from V and 3 bases from J; junction bases left unmatched: 6. Per germline, CDR1 LNHDA and CDR2 SQIVND (reference sequence). CDR3 length: 15 residues. This chain's CDR3 is CASSMRSAGTDTQYF. The CDR3 coding sequence is TGTGCCAGTAGTATGCGGTCAGCGGGAACAGATACGCAGTATTTT.

The chain uses TRBV28 and TRBJ2-5; 7 nucleotides align to TRBD2. J was trimmed by 3 bases and V by 2 bases; bases with no gene match: 6. CDR3 size: 15 residues. Germline V CDR1 and CDR2: MDHEN, SYDVKM. The CDR3 DNA reads TGTGCCAGCAGTTTACCTAGCGGCGTGAAAGAGACCCAGTACTTC. It is translated as CASSLPSGVKETQYF. Filled out from reference TRBV28 and TRBJ2-5, the complete variable domain reads DVKVTQSSRYLVKRTGEKVFLECVQDMDHENMFWYRQDPGLGLRLIYFSYDVKMKEKGDIPEGYSVSREKKERFSLILESASTNQTSMYLCASSLPSGVKETQYFGPGTRLLVL.

This clone was seen a single time. This sequence joins TRBV19 and TRBJ2-3, with 8 nucleotides matching TRBD2. V lost 5 bases and J lost 2; bases outside the gene matches: 9. The length of the CDR3 is 16 residues. Looked up from germline, CDR1 is LNHDA and CDR2 is SQIVND (reference sequence). The CDR3 nucleotides are TGTGCCAGTAGTGAACGGGGGGGCGACAACACAGATACGCAGTATTTT. It yields the protein CASSERGGDNTDTQYF.

This chain connects TRBV30 to TRBJ1-6; a possible D gene is TRBD1 (5 bases). The CDR3 is made up of 13 amino acids. V lost 5 bases and J lost 10, with 15 bases in between. Looked up from germline, CDR1 is GTSNPN and CDR2 is SVGIG (reference sequence). CDR3 coding DNA: TGTGCCTGGGCCGGGTACCGGGGGTCACCCCTCCACTTT. Amino acid sequence: CAWAGYRGSPLHF.

The chain links TRBV5-1 to TRBJ1-5; D gene unclear. Germline V gene data show CDR1 as SGHRS and CDR2 as YFSETQ. CDR3 length: 13 residues. Trimming shortened V by 0 bases and J by 5 bases, and 6 bases separated the two germline ends. The CDR3: CASSLALDQPQHF. Here the CDR3 DNA reads TGCGCCAGCAGCTTGGCCTTAGATCAGCCCCAGCATTTT. The full variable domain, in which reference TRBV5-1 and TRBJ1-5 provide the parts outside the CDR3, is KAGVTQTPRYLIKTRGQQVTLSCSPISGHRSVSWYQQTPGQGLQFLFEYFSETQRNKGNFPGRFSGRQFSNSRSEMNVSTLELGDSALYLCASSLALDQPQHFGDGTRLSIL.

The chain recombines TRBV29-1 with TRBJ1-2; 8 bases fit TRBD1. The J segment lost 6 bases and the V segment lost 5 bases, leaving 5 bases of the junction unmatched. Germline loops: CDR1 SQVTM, CDR2 ANQGSEA. The CDR3 sequence is 12 residues long. The CDR3 loop reads CSVQQGVHGYTF. As DNA, the CDR3 is TGCAGCGTTCAACAGGGGGTCCATGGCTACACCTTC.

The rearrangement links TRBV7-9 to TRBJ1-2; 10 nucleotides agree with TRBD1. The CDR3 sequence is 13 residues long. CDR1 and CDR2 from the germline V gene are SEHNR and FQNEAQ (reference sequence). V trimming: 5 bases; J trimming: 8 bases; junction bases outside the gene matches: 5. The CDR3 is CASSPGQGEGYTF. Here the CDR3 DNA reads TGTGCCAGCAGCCCAGGACAGGGGGAAGGCTACACCTTC.

Points on this clone: An end of the junction differs from the germline gene, which may be a read error. The chain carries TRBV7-9 and TRBJ2-7, with 11 bases fitting TRBD2. CDR1 and CDR2 (germline): SEHNR, FQNEAQ (reference sequence). This CDR3 comprises 11 residues. DNA for the CDR3: TGTGCCAGCAACGGACTAGCGGGTCTCTCCTTC. Translating gives CASNGLAGLSF.

The chain couples TRBV7-9 to TRBJ1-1; D is perhaps TRBD1 (6 bases). Germline V gives CDR1 SEHNR, CDR2 FQNEAQ (reference sequence). This CDR3 comprises 12 residues. V lost 5 bases and J lost 7, with 11 bases in between. The CDR3 loop reads CASSPQGNEAFF. The CDR3 DNA reads as TGTGCCAGCAGCCCACAGGGAAATGAAGCTTTCTTT.

The rearrangement links TRBV7-9 to TRBJ2-6; no clear D. Germline V gives CDR1 SEHNR, CDR2 FQNEAQ (reference sequence). Trimming pared 5 bases from V and 2 bases from J, leaving 7 bases between. The CDR3 totals 14 residues. The CDR3 DNA is TGTGCCAGCAGCCCTCGGGCTGGGGCCAACGTCCTGACTTTC. This translates into CASSPRAGANVLTF.

The chain joins TRBV7-3 to TRBJ2-1; D possibly corresponds to TRBD1 (5 bases). The germline V gene has CDR1 SGHTA and CDR2 FQGTGA. Trimming removed 1 base at V and 8 bases at J, with 9 bases between. The CDR3 is 13 residues long. The CDR3 bases are TGTGCCAGCAGCTTAAGGGGCCGCGATGAGCAGTTCTTC. Its translation is CASSLRGRDEQFF.

The chain couples TRBV18 to TRBJ2-1, with TRBD2 as a possible D gene (5 bases). The CDR3 sequence is 15 residues long. The V and J ends lost 6 bases and 7 bases respectively, with 19 bases between them. Germline-derived CDR1 and CDR2 are KGHSH and LQKENI. The CDR3 nucleotides read TGTGCCAGCTCCCGGGATCTTACTCGAGCAAATGAGCAGTTCTTC. It is translated as CASSRDLTRANEQFF.

This clone was seen once. Its ends do not fully match the called genes, so a read error is possible. V usage is TRBV7-7 and J usage is TRBJ2-2; D not resolved. CDR3 size: 14 residues. Germline CDR1 reads SSHAT; CDR2 reads FNYEAQ (reference sequence). The CDR3 nucleotides are TGTGCTAGCAGCCCAGACACGAACACCGGGGAGCTGTTTTTT. It codes for CASSPDTNTGELFF.

The chain is built from TRBV10-2 and TRBJ1-5; the match to TRBD1 covers 7 bases. Trimming at V came to 5 bases and at J to 5 bases, leaving 3 bases not matched to a gene. From germline, CDR1 is WSHSY and CDR2 SAAADI. CDR3 length equals 13 residues. The CDR3 sequence is CASSITGDQPQHF. In DNA form, the CDR3 reads TGCGCCAGCAGTATCACAGGGGATCAGCCCCAGCATTTT.